Reported below is one TCR beta chain. This record belongs to a study of control samples from healthy donors and cancer patients. Profiling relied on immunoSEQ multiplex PCR, and the TCRdb table lists in-frame clones only, not all of them. Of roughly 130,000 clones detected, around 96% appear once; the ten largest clones hold approximately 4%. Germline V gene data show CDR1 as MNHEY and CDR2 as SVGEGT. This CDR3 is 16 amino acids long. J was trimmed by 7 bases and V by 2 bases; bases with no gene match: 7. The TCR originated in a man aged 25 to 45 in good health. V usage is TRBV6-2 or TRBV6-3 and J usage is TRBJ1-6, with 8 bases lining up with TRBD1. Sequenced input: blood. The CDR3 reads CASSYGVTGGNSPLHF. CDR3 in DNA: TGTGCCAGCAGTTACGGTGTCACAGGGGGAAATTCACCCCTCCACTTT.